This T cell receptor (beta chain) was documented in a study of long-term antiretroviral therapy in people with HIV. Sequencing used immunoSEQ v3.0 at survey level. The data were produced by immunoSEQ multiplex PCR, yet TCRdb's version contains in-frame clones alone and is incomplete. The sample holds approximately 23,000 clones, roughly 84% seen once. V was shortened by 4 bases and J by 4 bases, with 11 bases between the two germline ends. The CDR3 has 13 amino acids. Germline loops: CDR1 SQVTM, CDR2 ANQGSEA. The gene calls are TRBV29-1 and TRBJ1-5; D not certain. The input for sequencing was unsorted PBMCs, taken roughly 6.1 years after starting antiretroviral therapy. The receptor comes from a man aged 25 to 40 with HIV. The CDR3 loop reads CSVGSQNNQPQHF. In DNA, the CDR3 is TGCAGCGTTGGGTCACAGAATAATCAGCCCCAGCATTTT.